Following are 29 T cell receptor beta chains from one sample sequenced in a study of response to subunit inactivated influenza vaccine (dated by TCRdb to between 2018 and 2020). Libraries were built with RT-PCR. The sequencer listed for this sample is Illumina HiSeq 2500. Through fastp at Q25 and MiXCR, TCRdb rebuilt clones from the public reads, retaining in-frame beta chains. Each entry is one CDR3 protein sequence, shown with its most common DNA and genes. The sample table records 500,000 to 600,000 distinct CDR3 sequences; about 10% of these occur just once. The top ten clones comprise 11% of the sample. This same sample was also taken into another study, of T cells expressing NK-cell markers. The second study's paper adds: TCR beta cDNA libraries were made by 5'RACE template switching that added a universal primer site and unique molecular identifiers.

The sequencing here drew on PBMCs from blood, taken on the day of vaccination. These receptors originate from a middle-aged man who received an inactivated influenza vaccine. Donor details come from another sample of the same person, matched by shared clones.

The rearrangement joins TRBV7-2 to TRBJ1-5, with D unresolved. This CDR3 spans 15 amino acids. The V gene lost 1 base and the J gene lost 0 bases, with 7 bases spanning the gap. The germline CDR1 and CDR2 sequences are SGHTA and FQGNSA. CDR3 sequence: CASSLVPYSNQPQHF. CDR3 sequence (DNA): TGTGCCAGCAGCTTAGTTCCCTATAGCAATCAGCCCCAGCATTTT. Using reference TRBV7-2 and TRBJ1-5 for the parts outside the CDR3, the full variable domain is GAGVSQSPSNKVTEKGKDVELRCDPISGHTALYWYRQSLGQGLEFLIYFQGNSAPDKSGLPSDRFSAERTGGSVSTLTIQRTQQEDSAVYLCASSLVPYSNQPQHFGDGTRLSIL.

The chain has TRBV29-1 and TRBJ2-7, with unresolved D. V lost 3 bases and J lost 2, with 11 bases in between. Germline lookup yields CDR1 SQVTM and CDR2 ANQGSEA. This CDR3 is built from 13 residues. This chain's CDR3 is CSVDLGGAYEQYF. The DNA of the CDR3 is TGCAGCGTTGATCTTGGCGGCGCCTACGAGCAGTACTTC.

A few counts support this clonotype. This sequence joins TRBV15 and TRBJ1-1, with D unclear. V shed 0 bases and J shed 4 bases, with 9 bases lying between them. This CDR3 is 14 amino acids long. Germline-derived CDR1 and CDR2 are LNHNV and YYDKDF (reference sequence). The CDR3 DNA sequence: TGTGCCACCAGCAGAGAGGTTTGGGGCACTGAAGCTTTCTTT. This sequence encodes CATSREVWGTEAFF. The full variable domain, in which reference TRBV15 and TRBJ1-1 provide the parts outside the CDR3, is DAMVIQNPRYQVTQFGKPVTLSCSQTLNHNVMYWYQQKSSQAPKLLFHYYDKDFNNEADTPDNFQSRRPNTSFCFLDIRSPGLGDTAMYLCATSREVWGTEAFFGQGTRLTVV.

In its sample, this clonotype was seen a few times. This CDR3 reads CASSLRLAGMYEQYF. The CDR3, as DNA: TGTGCCAGCAGTCTTCGACTAGCGGGAATGTACGAGCAGTACTTC. The genes are TRBV13 and TRBJ2-7; 11 positions match TRBD2. This CDR3 contains 15 residues. Germline V gene data show CDR1 as PRHDT and CDR2 as FYEKMQ (reference sequence). Trimming took 6 bases from V and 4 from J; bases not matched to a gene: 8.

The CDR3 region is CASSWDGREQYF. The CDR3 nucleotides are TGTGCCAGCAGTTGGGATGGGCGCGAGCAGTACTTC. V usage is TRBV28 and J usage is TRBJ2-7, with D uncertain. V was cut by 4 bases and J by 6 bases, with 10 bases left in between. The CDR3 covers 12 residues. From germline, CDR1 is MDHEN and CDR2 SYDVKM.

In the case of this clonotype: Its ends do not fully match the called genes, so a read error is possible. The gene calls are TRBV28 and TRBJ2-1, with unresolved D. This CDR3 spans 16 amino acids. The germline V gene has CDR1 MDHEN and CDR2 SYDVKM. CDR3 amino acids: CAGSFNPPKPYNEQFF. DNA for the CDR3: TGTGCCGGCAGTTTCAACCCCCCGAAGCCCTACAATGAGCAGTTCTTC.

This clonotype came up many times. The gene calls are TRBV5-1 and TRBJ1-1; weak D call: TRBD1 (5 bases). The length of the CDR3 is 14 residues. From germline, CDR1 is SGHRS and CDR2 YFSETQ. Between the trimmed V and J ends, which lost 1 base and 2 bases, there was a span of 9 bases. CDR3 sequence (DNA): TGCGCCAGCAGCTTGTTGCAGGGAAACACTGAAGCTTTCTTT. Its protein product is CASSLLQGNTEAFF.

The gene calls are TRBV18 and TRBJ2-1; maybe TRBD2 (6 bases). The CDR3 extends over 16 amino acids. Germline V gene data show CDR1 as KGHSH and CDR2 as LQKENI. Trimming stripped 3 bases from V and 2 bases from J, with 14 bases between. In DNA, the CDR3 is TGTGCCAGCTCACCGACTGAGGACTATACCTACAATGAGCAGTTCTTC. It encodes CASSPTEDYTYNEQFF. The full variable domain, its missing parts supplied by reference TRBV18 and TRBJ2-1, is NAGVMQNPRHLVRRRGQEARLRCSPMKGHSHVYWYRQLPEEGLKFMVYLQKENIIDESGMPKERFSAEFPKEGPSILRIQQVVRGDSAAYFCASSPTEDYTYNEQFFGPGTRLTVL.

The V gene is TRBV4-1, the J gene TRBJ1-5; D is possibly TRBD1 (5 bases). The length of the CDR3 is 15 residues. The germline V and J ends were trimmed by 0 bases and 6 bases, with 12 bases remaining between them. Germline V gene lookup returns CDR1 MGHRA and CDR2 YSYEKL. DNA for the CDR3: TGCGCCAGCAGCCAAGATGGGGGACCTATTCAGCCCCAGCATTTT. Translation gives CASSQDGGPIQPQHF.

This clonotype was detected many times. The chain links TRBV7-6 to TRBJ2-5; the D gene is possibly TRBD1 (5 bases). Trimming stripped 1 base from V and 4 bases from J, with 10 bases between. There are 14 residues in the CDR3. Germline loops: CDR1 SGHVS, CDR2 FNYEAQ. CDR3 nucleotides: TGTGCCAGCAGCTTAGGTTTCCAGGGAGAGACCCAGTACTTC. Translated, it gives CASSLGFQGETQYF.

This clonotype was seen a few times. The rearrangement uses TRBV14 and TRBJ2-7; D not certain. The CDR3 is 14 amino acids. The germline V and J ends were trimmed by 2 bases and 9 bases, with 17 bases remaining between them. CDR1 SGHDN and CDR2 FVKESK come from the germline V gene. DNA of the CDR3: TGTGCCAGCAGCCAATTCGGACCAACTTACCCGCAGTACTTC. Translated, it gives CASSQFGPTYPQYF.

Only a few counts were recorded for this clonotype. The chain has TRBV10-3 and TRBJ2-1; 9 bases align to TRBD2. Germline lookup yields CDR1 ENHRY and CDR2 SYGVKD. V shed 6 bases, J shed 8 bases, and the junction held 8 bases outside the gene matches. The CDR3 extends over 14 amino acids. CDR3 sequence (DNA): TGTGCCATCAGGGGTAGCGGGAGTGGGTATGAGCAGTTCTTC. Translating gives CAIRGSGSGYEQFF.

This chain uses TRBV28 with TRBJ2-7; 7 bases agree with TRBD1. The CDR3 is 16 amino acids. Germline V gene lookup returns CDR1 MDHEN and CDR2 SYDVKM. Germline trimming cut 6 bases from V and 4 bases from J; bases unmatched to any gene: 15. The CDR3 DNA is TGTGCCAGCAGCCCTTGGTCTGTGCAGGACAGGTACGAGCAGTACTTC. Encoded protein: CASSPWSVQDRYEQYF.

This clonotype was seen repeatedly, ten times or more. The rearrangement joins TRBV28 to TRBJ2-7; the match to TRBD2 covers 10 bases. Unmatched junction bases numbered 6, after V lost 6 bases and J lost 4 bases. CDR3 size: 14 residues. The germline V gene has CDR1 MDHEN and CDR2 SYDVKM. The CDR3 DNA reads as TGTGCCAGCAGAAAACTAGCGGGACCGTACGAGCAGTACTTC. This gives the protein CASRKLAGPYEQYF.

The CDR3 DNA reads TGTGCCAGCAGCTTCAGGGCGGCAGGTGGATCCACAGATACGCAGTATTTT. This gives the protein CASSFRAAGGSTDTQYF. The chain combines TRBV7-2 with TRBJ2-3; D possibly corresponds to TRBD1 (5 bases). CDR3 length equals 17 residues. From germline, CDR1 is SGHTA and CDR2 FQGNSA. Trimming pared 3 bases from V and 2 bases from J, leaving 18 bases between.

The sample holds many counts of this clonotype. The chain couples TRBV28 to TRBJ2-1; 7 bases are a match to TRBD2. J gave up 4 bases and V 1 base, and 4 bases lay outside the gene matches. Germline values: CDR1 MDHEN, CDR2 SYDVKM. CDR3 length equals 15 residues. CDR3 in DNA: TGTGCCAGCAGTTTATTCCAGCGGGGTTACAATGAGCAGTTCTTC. This gives the protein CASSLFQRGYNEQFF.

The chain joins TRBV6-2 or TRBV6-3 to TRBJ1-2; TRBD1 matches 8 bases. Germline V CDR1 and CDR2: MNHEY, SVGEGT. V shed 6 bases and J 5 bases; nucleotides not matched to a gene: 11. The CDR3 contains 15 residues. The CDR3: CASRRGQGRGYGYTF. DNA of the CDR3: TGTGCCAGCAGACGAGGACAGGGACGGGGGTATGGCTACACCTTC.

This clonotype was counted between two and nine times. CDR3 amino acids: CASSLMAGGRETQYF. In DNA, the CDR3 is TGTGCCAGCAGCTTAATGGCAGGGGGCCGGGAGACCCAGTACTTC. The chain couples TRBV7-2 to TRBJ2-5, with 8 bases that match TRBD1. This CDR3 has 15 amino acids. The V gene's germline CDR1 is SGHTA and CDR2 FQGNSA. The junction had 7 bases not matched to a gene; V was cut back by 2 bases and J by 5 bases.

CDR3 sequence: CASSYSIGDTPLHF. CDR3 coding DNA: TGTGCCAGCAGTTACTCGATAGGCGACACACCCCTCCACTTT. The chain recombines TRBV6-5 with TRBJ1-6, with no clear D. The CDR3 consists of 14 residues. The V end lost 0 bases, the J end lost 11 bases, and 11 bases lay between the germline ends. In germline, CDR1 is MNHEY, CDR2 SVGAGI.

This clonotype was recorded a few times. V is TRBV7-6 and J is TRBJ2-1, with 10 bases that match TRBD2. The CDR3 totals 15 residues. The V gene's germline CDR1 is SGHVS and CDR2 FNYEAQ. V was clipped by 6 bases and J by 8 bases; unmatched bases: 10. CDR3 region: CASSSSGTSDDEQFF. The CDR3 DNA is TGTGCCAGCAGTTCCTCCGGGACTAGCGACGATGAGCAGTTCTTC.

The genes are TRBV7-9 and TRBJ2-5; D is undetermined. Germline V CDR1 and CDR2: SEHNR, FQNEAQ (reference sequence). V was trimmed by 5 bases and J by 5 bases, leaving 9 bases between them. The CDR3 is 12 residues long. The CDR3 loop reads CASSGRWETQYF. The DNA of the CDR3 is TGTGCCAGCAGCGGACGTTGGGAGACCCAGTACTTC. The full variable domain, its missing parts supplied by reference TRBV7-9 and TRBJ2-5, is DTGVSQNPRHKITKRGQNVTFRCDPISEHNRLYWYRQTLGQGPEFLTYFQNEAQLEKSRLLSDRFSAERPKGSFSTLEIQRTEQGDSAMYLCASSGRWETQYFGPGTRLLVL.

The rearrangement uses TRBV28 and TRBJ1-5; no reliable D call. This CDR3 has 12 amino acids. The V gene's germline CDR1 is MDHEN and CDR2 SYDVKM. V lost 9 bases, J lost 9 bases, and 15 bases lay in between. The CDR3: CASLTGRSPQHF. For the CDR3, the DNA is TGTGCCAGTCTGACGGGTAGATCGCCCCAGCATTTT.

This chain uses TRBV25-1 with TRBJ2-7; the match to TRBD1 covers 10 bases. Germline CDR1 and CDR2: MGHDK and SYGVNS. This CDR3 spans 15 amino acids. The V and J ends lost 4 bases and 5 bases, in that order; junction bases with no gene match: 8. This CDR3 reads CASSATGQGSHEQYF. For the CDR3, the DNA is TGTGCCAGCAGTGCCACGGGACAGGGGTCCCACGAGCAGTACTTC.

The CDR3 reads CASSPRGQGINTGELFF. The CDR3 bases are TGTGCCAGCAGCCCCAGAGGACAGGGGATTAACACCGGGGAGCTGTTTTTT. This chain joins TRBV7-9 and TRBJ2-2, with TRBD1 matching over 9 bases. Trimming took 5 bases from V and 2 from J; bases not matched to a gene: 9. The germline CDR1 and CDR2 sequences are SEHNR and FQNEAQ (reference sequence). This CDR3 is built from 17 residues.

A few counts support this clonotype. The gene calls are TRBV29-1 and TRBJ2-5; 10 bases match TRBD2. The CDR3 sequence is 14 residues long. Germline V CDR1 and CDR2: SQVTM, ANQGSEA. Losses at the gene ends were 3 bases for V and 4 bases for J; bases not matched to a gene: 5. CDR3 sequence reads: CSVEGLAGVETQYF. CDR3 nucleotides: TGCAGCGTTGAGGGGCTAGCGGGAGTAGAGACCCAGTACTTC.

V usage is TRBV10-3 and J usage is TRBJ1-5; possibly TRBD1 for D (5 bases). The V end was cut by 6 bases, the J end by 1 base, with 19 bases between. This CDR3 has 17 amino acids. Germline lookup yields CDR1 ENHRY and CDR2 SYGVKD. Here the CDR3 reads CAISEIGGAGSNQPQHF. The CDR3 region has the DNA TGTGCCATCAGCGAAATCGGTGGGGCAGGCAGCAATCAGCCCCAGCATTTT.

This CDR3 reads CASSLEGSLAKNIQYF. The CDR3 DNA reads as TGCGCCAGCAGCTTGGAGGGGTCCTTAGCCAAAAACATTCAGTACTTC. The V gene is TRBV5-1, the J gene TRBJ2-4; D might be TRBD1 (5 bases). V was pared by 0 bases and J by 0 bases, with 10 bases between. The germline V gene has CDR1 SGHRS and CDR2 YFSETQ. The CDR3 length is 16 residues.

V and J are TRBV30 and TRBJ2-3, with D possibly matching TRBD1 (6 bases). Trimming removed 2 bases at V and 7 bases at J, with 13 bases between. Looked up from germline, CDR1 is GTSNPN and CDR2 is SVGIG (reference sequence). There are 13 residues in the CDR3. This CDR3 reads CAWSPHGQYTQYF. The CDR3 DNA reads as TGTGCCTGGAGTCCCCATGGACAGTATACGCAGTATTTT.

This clonotype was found a few times. The rearrangement links TRBV20-1 to TRBJ2-3; D call uncertain. Germline CDR1 reads DFQATT; CDR2 reads SNEGSKA (reference sequence). V lost 5 bases, J lost 2 bases, and 8 bases lay in between. The CDR3 has 12 residues. CDR3 nucleotide sequence: TGCAGTGCTGTCCCCAACACAGATACGCAGTATTTT. This gives the protein CSAVPNTDTQYF.